This T cell receptor beta chain was recorded in a study of blood T cells in healthy people across ages. Regarding the study as a whole: The long-lived group displayed more naive CD4+ cells, plus higher diversity, than the aged donors did.

The use of a sample-barcoded 5' primer and a J-beta primer mix characterized a second PCR of about 7 to 12 cycles. TCRdb used MiXCR to reprocess the 5' RACE reads, holding one entry per CDR3 protein. This table has around 820,000 distinct CDR3 sequences, just under 25% appearing once. Comments on this clonotype: Its antigen remains unknown.

Germline loops: CDR1 SGHTA, CDR2 FQGNSA. CDR3 length: 15 residues. These same data were also listed under a study on T cells of mothers and their children.

Specimen: blood. The TCR sequence derives from a boy aged 5-17 years in good health. The chain combines TRBV7-2 with TRBJ2-1; weak D call: TRBD1 (7 bases). Near its end, the DNA agrees better with TRBJ2-7, so the J call may be wrong. The CDR3 bases are TGTGCCAGCAGCTTAAGGAGCCGGCAGGGGGGCGAGCAGTACTTC. Its protein is CASSLRSRQGGEQYF.